A single sample is the source of the 22 T cell receptor beta chains below, sequenced in a study of blood T cell repertoires in COVID-19. Measured with immunoSEQ multiplex PCR; TCRdb has only the in-frame clones, and not every one. The data show hundreds of thousands of clones, 85% seen once. Input material: peripheral blood. These receptor sequences come from a human donor in a cohort sampled during active COVID-19.

The chain is built from TRBV6-5 and TRBJ1-2, with TRBD1 matching 8 bases. Looked up from germline, CDR1 is MNHEY and CDR2 is SVGAGI. There are 15 residues in the CDR3. Trimming at V came to 6 bases and at J to 4 bases, leaving 10 bases not matched to a gene. The CDR3 protein is CASRASTGASYGYTF. CDR3 DNA: TGTGCCAGCAGGGCGTCGACAGGGGCAAGCTATGGCTACACCTTC.

This clone was seen a few times. The rearrangement joins TRBV4-1 to TRBJ2-7, with TRBD1 matching 8 bases. Losses at the gene ends were 4 bases for V and 2 bases for J; bases not matched to a gene: 10. CDR1 is MGHRA and CDR2 is YSYEKL in the germline V gene. CDR3 size: 16 residues. The CDR3 reads CASSPNRGQAPYEQYF. In DNA, the CDR3 is TGCGCCAGCAGCCCAAATAGGGGACAGGCCCCCTACGAGCAGTACTTC.

This clone was detected only once. The rearrangement uses TRBV25-1 and TRBJ1-2; no clear D gene. V lost 1 base and J lost 4, with 10 bases in between. Germline CDR1 reads MGHDK; CDR2 reads SYGVNS. The CDR3 is 14 amino acids. The CDR3 protein is CASSESGVSYGYTF. In nucleotides, the CDR3 is TGTGCCAGCAGTGAATCAGGCGTATCCTATGGCTACACCTTC.

The chain uses TRBV18 and TRBJ2-1; 8 nucleotides align to TRBD2. CDR3 length: 15 residues. The V gene end was trimmed by 2 bases and the J gene end by 10 bases; junction bases not matched to a gene: 10. Germline V gene data show CDR1 as KGHSH and CDR2 as LQKENI. The CDR3 region has the DNA TGTGCCAGCTCACCATCAGGACTAGCCATAGGGGAGCAGTTCTTC. Translated: CASSPSGLAIGEQFF. Combining the CDR3 with reference TRBV18 and TRBJ2-1 gives the whole variable domain NAGVMQNPRHLVRRRGQEARLRCSPMKGHSHVYWYRQLPEEGLKFMVYLQKENIIDESGMPKERFSAEFPKEGPSILRIQQVVRGDSAAYFCASSPSGLAIGEQFFGPGTRLTVL.

This clone was counted only a few times. This chain joins TRBV4-2 and TRBJ2-3; 9 nucleotides line up with TRBD2. CDR3 length: 15 residues. The germline V gene encodes CDR1 LGHNA and CDR2 YNFKEQ. V gave up 1 base and J gave up 5 bases; unmatched junction bases: 4. In DNA, the CDR3 is TGTGCCAGCAGCCAAGGCAGCGGGGGGAGAGATACGCAGTATTTT. Translation gives CASSQGSGGRDTQYF.

The chain couples TRBV28 to TRBJ2-1, with 10 bases aligning to TRBD1. Germline-derived CDR1 and CDR2 are MDHEN and SYDVKM. The junction had 3 bases not matched to a gene; V was cut back by 6 bases and J by 1 base. This CDR3 contains 15 residues. The DNA for the CDR3 is TGTGCCAGCAGAACGGGACAGGGGTCCTACAATGAGCAGTTCTTC. It translates to CASRTGQGSYNEQFF.

The genes are TRBV4-1 and TRBJ1-3, with 8 bases fitting TRBD1. CDR1 is MGHRA, CDR2 YSYEKL, per germline. V shed 6 bases and J 0 bases; nucleotides not matched to a gene: 13. This CDR3 is 18 amino acids long. Written as DNA, the CDR3 is TGCGCCAGCAGTCAGAAGCCGGGACAGGCTACCTCTGGAAACACCATATATTTT. This sequence encodes CASSQKPGQATSGNTIYF.

The chain uses TRBV25-1 and TRBJ1-6, with a tentative D call TRBD1 (6 bases). V was cut by 6 bases and J by 1 base, with 10 bases left in between. The CDR3 spans 15 residues. CDR1 is MGHDK, CDR2 SYGVNS, per germline. Here the CDR3 reads CASRQGSSYNSPLHF. The CDR3 nucleotides read TGTGCCAGCAGACAGGGATCTTCCTATAATTCACCCCTCCACTTT.

V is TRBV11-3 and J is TRBJ1-5; D perhaps matches TRBD1 (5 bases). The CDR3 sequence is 19 residues long. The germline CDR1 and CDR2 sequences are SGHNT and YENEEA. V lost 1 base and J lost 3, with 22 bases in between. The CDR3 region has the DNA TGTGCCAGCAGCTTAGGGTTTCAAGGACACGCAGGTTTCAATCAGCCCCAGCATTTT. Its translation: CASSLGFQGHAGFNQPQHF.

The chain uses TRBV7-6 and TRBJ2-1; no clear D gene. CDR3 length: 19 amino acids. Germline CDR1 is SGHVS and CDR2 is FNYEAQ. Deletions cut 5 bases from V and 5 bases from J, with 28 bases between. The CDR3 here is CASSLDTINSPLENNEQFF. Here the CDR3 DNA reads TGTGCCAGCAGCCTCGATACCATAAACTCCCCCCTTGAGAACAATGAGCAGTTCTTC.

This clone occurred a few times. This chain joins TRBV19 and TRBJ1-6; perhaps TRBD1 as D (6 bases). V was shortened by 6 bases and J by 10 bases, with 16 bases between the two germline ends. From germline, CDR1 is LNHDA and CDR2 SQIVND (reference sequence). There are 14 residues in the CDR3. The CDR3 nucleotides are TGTGCCAGTAGCCCTCAGGGGTTGGGATCACCCCTCCACTTT. Amino acids: CASSPQGLGSPLHF.

CDR3 protein: CASSASVGLGLFF. Written as DNA, the CDR3 is TGTGCCAGCAGCGCCTCGGTCGGGTTGGGGCTGTTCTTC. The chain employs TRBV6-4 and TRBJ2-1, with D perhaps matching TRBD1 (5 bases). Germline CDR1 is MRHNA and CDR2 is SNTAGT. V dropped 6 bases and J dropped 15 bases, with 21 bases sitting between them. This CDR3 is built from 13 residues.

This chain joins TRBV7-2 and TRBJ2-5, with 8 bases lining up with TRBD2. From germline, CDR1 is SGHTA and CDR2 FQGNSA. The CDR3 extends over 14 amino acids. Trimming cost V 4 bases and J 6 bases; bases outside gene matches: 7. CDR3 in amino acids: CASSSLAGLKTQYF. Here the CDR3 DNA reads TGTGCCAGCAGCTCCTTAGCGGGACTTAAGACCCAGTACTTC.

This chain uses TRBV18 with TRBJ2-3; D is ambiguous. Trimming stripped 0 bases from V and 2 bases from J, with 12 bases between. The CDR3 spans 16 residues. Germline values: CDR1 KGHSH, CDR2 LQKENI. CDR3 sequence: CASSPPNRESTDTQYF. CDR3 bases: TGTGCCAGCTCACCACCAAATAGAGAATCCACAGATACGCAGTATTTT.

This chain uses TRBV7-2 with TRBJ2-6, with 9 positions matching TRBD2. J was trimmed by 0 bases and V by 2 bases; bases with no gene match: 5. The CDR3 has 18 residues. Germline V gives CDR1 SGHTA, CDR2 FQGNSA. CDR3 sequence: CASSLIPSGNSGANVLTF. CDR3 sequence (DNA): TGTGCCAGCAGCTTAATACCTAGCGGGAACTCTGGGGCCAACGTCCTGACTTTC.

The V and J genes are TRBV6-6 and TRBJ2-7; 8 nucleotides line up with TRBD1. V gave up 6 bases and J gave up 4 bases; unmatched junction bases: 11. CDR3 length: 15 amino acids. Germline V gives CDR1 MNHNY, CDR2 SVGAGI (reference sequence). CDR3 protein: CASRGGQGAAYEQYF. The DNA of the CDR3 is TGTGCCAGCAGGGGTGGGCAGGGGGCGGCTTACGAGCAGTACTTC.

This chain links TRBV2 with TRBJ1-6; D not resolved. With 11 bases removed from V and 10 bases from J, the gap between germline ends came to 15 bases. This CDR3 has 12 residues. Germline CDR1 and CDR2: SNHLY and FYNNEI. This CDR3 reads CASEGGFSPLHF. For the CDR3, the DNA is TGTGCCTCAGAGGGAGGCTTCTCACCCCTCCACTTT.

The chain carries TRBV19 and TRBJ2-7; D is possibly TRBD2 (5 bases). Germline CDR1 LNHDA, CDR2 SQIVND (reference sequence). The CDR3 totals 11 residues. Trimming cost V 11 bases and J 3 bases, with 11 bases left between them. The CDR3: CASRSGYEQYF. As DNA, the CDR3 is TGTGCCTCCCGCAGCGGCTACGAGCAGTACTTC.

The gene calls are TRBV5-1 and TRBJ2-3; 9 bases are a match to TRBD2. After removal of 7 bases from V and 4 bases from J, the junction contained 7 bases not matched to a gene. Germline V gene sequence: CDR1 SGHRS, CDR2 YFSETQ. The CDR3 spans 14 residues. CDR3 sequence (DNA): TGCGCCAGCTCCCCAGCGGGAGGAGCAGATACGCAGTATTTT. Amino acids: CASSPAGGADTQYF.

This clone was counted a single time. The V gene is TRBV11-2, the J gene TRBJ2-3, with 7 bases fitting TRBD2. The ends lost 6 bases at V and 5 bases at J; junction bases unmatched: 8. Germline CDR1 and CDR2: SGHAT and FQNNGV. The CDR3 totals 14 residues. The CDR3 protein is CASSQYRGVDTQYF. CDR3 in DNA: TGTGCCAGCAGTCAATATCGGGGGGTAGATACGCAGTATTTT.

The chain is built from TRBV5-1 and TRBJ2-1, with a possible D match to TRBD2 (5 bases). The CDR3 runs to 14 residues. V lost 7 bases and J lost 0, with 11 bases in between. CDR1 and CDR2 from the germline V gene are SGHRS and YFSETQ. CDR3 sequence (DNA): TGCGCCAGCCGAGGACTCGGCTCCTACAATGAGCAGTTCTTC. Its translation: CASRGLGSYNEQFF.

The genes are TRBV3-1 (or the pseudogene TRBV3-2) and TRBJ1-5; 8 nucleotides line up with TRBD1. The CDR3 runs 15 residues. V was clipped by 5 bases and J by 5 bases; unmatched bases: 8. Germline V gene lookup returns CDR1 LGHDT and CDR2 YNNKEL (reference sequence). The CDR3 is CASSVGTGEDQPQHF. For the CDR3, the DNA is TGTGCCAGCAGCGTCGGGACAGGTGAGGATCAGCCCCAGCATTTT.